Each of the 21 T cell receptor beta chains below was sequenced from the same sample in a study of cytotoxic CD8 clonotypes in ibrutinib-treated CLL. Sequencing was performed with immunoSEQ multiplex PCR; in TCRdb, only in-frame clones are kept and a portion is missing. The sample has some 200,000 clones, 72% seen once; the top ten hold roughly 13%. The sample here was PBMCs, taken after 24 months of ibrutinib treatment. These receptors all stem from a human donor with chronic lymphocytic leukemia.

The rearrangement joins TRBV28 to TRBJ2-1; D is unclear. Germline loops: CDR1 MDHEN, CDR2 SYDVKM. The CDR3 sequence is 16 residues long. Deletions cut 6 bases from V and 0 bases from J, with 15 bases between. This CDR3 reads CASRTNGWVSYNEQFF. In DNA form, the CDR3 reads TGTGCCAGCAGAACCAATGGGTGGGTCTCCTACAATGAGCAGTTCTTC.

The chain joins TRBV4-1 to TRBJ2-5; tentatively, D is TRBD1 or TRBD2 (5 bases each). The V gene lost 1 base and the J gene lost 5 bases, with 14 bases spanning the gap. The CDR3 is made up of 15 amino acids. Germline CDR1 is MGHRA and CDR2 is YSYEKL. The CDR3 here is CASSQGSPWGETQYF. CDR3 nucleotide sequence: TGCGCCAGCAGCCAAGGGTCCCCGTGGGGGGAGACCCAGTACTTC.

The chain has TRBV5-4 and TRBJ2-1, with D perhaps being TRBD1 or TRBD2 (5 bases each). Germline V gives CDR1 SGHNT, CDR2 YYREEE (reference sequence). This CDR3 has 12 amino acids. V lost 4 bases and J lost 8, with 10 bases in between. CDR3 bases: TGTGCCAGCAGCATGGGGCGGGATGAGCAGTTCTTC. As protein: CASSMGRDEQFF.

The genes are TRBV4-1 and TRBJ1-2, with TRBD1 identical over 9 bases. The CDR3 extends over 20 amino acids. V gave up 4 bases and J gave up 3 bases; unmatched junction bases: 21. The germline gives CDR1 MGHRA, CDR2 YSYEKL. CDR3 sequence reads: CASSRLSGTGKILGHYGYTF. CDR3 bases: TGCGCCAGCAGCCGGTTATCCGGGACAGGGAAAATCTTAGGCCACTATGGCTACACCTTC.

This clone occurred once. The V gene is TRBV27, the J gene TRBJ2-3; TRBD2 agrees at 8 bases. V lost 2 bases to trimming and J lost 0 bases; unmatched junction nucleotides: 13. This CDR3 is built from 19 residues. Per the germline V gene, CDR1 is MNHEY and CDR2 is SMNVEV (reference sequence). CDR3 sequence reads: CASSLKSAGGAPSTDTQYF. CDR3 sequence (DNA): TGTGCCAGCAGTTTAAAGTCGGCGGGAGGAGCTCCTAGCACAGATACGCAGTATTTT.

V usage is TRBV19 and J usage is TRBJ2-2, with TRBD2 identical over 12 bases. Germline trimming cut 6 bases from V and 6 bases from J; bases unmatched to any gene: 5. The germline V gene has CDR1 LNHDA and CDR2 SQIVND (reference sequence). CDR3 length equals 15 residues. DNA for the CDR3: TGTGCCAGTAGCCCGACTAGCGGGAGATCCGGGGAGCTGTTTTTT. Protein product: CASSPTSGRSGELFF. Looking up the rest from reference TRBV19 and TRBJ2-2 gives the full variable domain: DGGITQSPKYLFRKEGQNVTLSCEQNLNHDAMYWYRQDPGQGLRLIYYSQIVNDFQKGDIAEGYSVSREKKESFPLTVTSAQKNPTAFYLCASSPTSGRSGELFFGEGSRLTVL.

The CDR3 DNA is TGTGCCAGTAGTATGGTCGGGACAGAGAACTATGGCTACACCTTC. Translated: CASSMVGTENYGYTF. The rearrangement links TRBV19 to TRBJ1-2; 7 bases line up with TRBD1. CDR3 length: 15 residues. V lost 3 bases, J lost 2 bases, and 6 bases stayed unmatched. Germline V CDR1 and CDR2: LNHDA, SQIVND (reference sequence).

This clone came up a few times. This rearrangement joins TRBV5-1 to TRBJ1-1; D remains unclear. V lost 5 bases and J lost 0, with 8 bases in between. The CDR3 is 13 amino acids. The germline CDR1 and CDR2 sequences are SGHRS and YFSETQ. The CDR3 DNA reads TGCGCCAGCAGAGCACAGCTGAACACTGAAGCTTTCTTT. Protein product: CASRAQLNTEAFF. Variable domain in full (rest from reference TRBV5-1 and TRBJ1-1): KAGVTQTPRYLIKTRGQQVTLSCSPISGHRSVSWYQQTPGQGLQFLFEYFSETQRNKGNFPGRFSGRQFSNSRSEMNVSTLELGDSALYLCASRAQLNTEAFFGQGTRLTVV.

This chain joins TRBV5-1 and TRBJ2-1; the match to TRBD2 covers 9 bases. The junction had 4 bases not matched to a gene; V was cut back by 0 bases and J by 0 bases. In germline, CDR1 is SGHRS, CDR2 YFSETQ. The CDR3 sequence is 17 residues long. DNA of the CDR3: TGCGCCAGCAGCTTGGAGGCGGGAGGGTTCTCCTACAATGAGCAGTTCTTC. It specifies CASSLEAGGFSYNEQFF.

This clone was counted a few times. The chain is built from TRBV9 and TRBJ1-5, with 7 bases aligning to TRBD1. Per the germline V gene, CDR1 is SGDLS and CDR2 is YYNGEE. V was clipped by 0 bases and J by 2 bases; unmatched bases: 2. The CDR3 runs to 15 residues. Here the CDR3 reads CASSVGDRGNQPQHF. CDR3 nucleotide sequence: TGTGCCAGCAGCGTAGGTGACAGGGGCAATCAGCCCCAGCATTTT.

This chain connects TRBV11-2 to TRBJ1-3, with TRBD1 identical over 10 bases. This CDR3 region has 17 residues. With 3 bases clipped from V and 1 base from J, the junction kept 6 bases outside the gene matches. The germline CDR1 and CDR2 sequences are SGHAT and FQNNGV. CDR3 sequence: CASSLAGTGVSGNTIYF. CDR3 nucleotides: TGTGCCAGCAGCTTGGCCGGGACAGGGGTATCTGGAAACACCATATATTTT.

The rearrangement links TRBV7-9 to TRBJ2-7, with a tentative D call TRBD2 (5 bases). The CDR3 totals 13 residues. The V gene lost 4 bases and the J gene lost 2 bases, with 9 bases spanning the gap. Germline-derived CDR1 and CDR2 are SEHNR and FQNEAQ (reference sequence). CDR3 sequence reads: CASSSSGTYEQYF. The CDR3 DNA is TGTGCCAGCAGCTCAAGCGGAACCTACGAGCAGTACTTC. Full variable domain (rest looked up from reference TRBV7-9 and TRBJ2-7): DTGVSQNPRHKITKRGQNVTFRCDPISEHNRLYWYRQTLGQGPEFLTYFQNEAQLEKSRLLSDRFSAERPKGSFSTLEIQRTEQGDSAMYLCASSSSGTYEQYFGPGTRLTVT.

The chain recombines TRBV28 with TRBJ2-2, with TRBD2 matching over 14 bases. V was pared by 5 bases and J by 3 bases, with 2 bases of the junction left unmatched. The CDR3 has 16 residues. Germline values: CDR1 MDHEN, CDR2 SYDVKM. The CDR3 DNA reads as TGTGCCAGCAGTCCGGGACTAGCGGGAGACACCGGGGAGCTGTTTTTT. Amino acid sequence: CASSPGLAGDTGELFF. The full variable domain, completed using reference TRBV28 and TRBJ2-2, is DVKVTQSSRYLVKRTGEKVFLECVQDMDHENMFWYRQDPGLGLRLIYFSYDVKMKEKGDIPEGYSVSREKKERFSLILESASTNQTSMYLCASSPGLAGDTGELFFGEGSRLTVL.

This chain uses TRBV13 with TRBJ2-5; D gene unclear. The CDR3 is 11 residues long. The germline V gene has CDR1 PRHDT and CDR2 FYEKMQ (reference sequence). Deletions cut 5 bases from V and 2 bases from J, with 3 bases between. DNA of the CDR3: TGTGCCAGCAGCGAGCAAGAGACCCAGTACTTC. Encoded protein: CASSEQETQYF.

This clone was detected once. The CDR3 DNA sequence: TGTGCCAGCAGCCCTATGGACAGGGTGGGTGGCGAGCAGTACTTC. Translated, it gives CASSPMDRVGGEQYF. The chain is built from TRBV14 and TRBJ2-7; 8 nucleotides line up with TRBD1. The length of the CDR3 is 15 residues. V shed 4 bases and J 6 bases; nucleotides not matched to a gene: 11. Germline lookup yields CDR1 SGHDN and CDR2 FVKESK.

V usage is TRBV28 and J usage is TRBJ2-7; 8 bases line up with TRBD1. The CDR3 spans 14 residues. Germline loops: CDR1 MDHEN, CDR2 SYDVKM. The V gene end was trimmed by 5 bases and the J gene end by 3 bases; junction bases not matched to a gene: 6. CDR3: CASSARTGSYEQYF. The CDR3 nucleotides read TGTGCCAGCAGTGCTAGGACAGGGAGCTACGAGCAGTACTTC.

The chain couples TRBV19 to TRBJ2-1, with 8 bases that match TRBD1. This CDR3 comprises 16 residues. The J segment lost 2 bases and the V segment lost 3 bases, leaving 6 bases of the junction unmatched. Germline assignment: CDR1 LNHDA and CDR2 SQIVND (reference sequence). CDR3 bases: TGTGCCAGTAGTATTTTGAGGACAGGGACCTACAATGAGCAGTTCTTC. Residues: CASSILRTGTYNEQFF.

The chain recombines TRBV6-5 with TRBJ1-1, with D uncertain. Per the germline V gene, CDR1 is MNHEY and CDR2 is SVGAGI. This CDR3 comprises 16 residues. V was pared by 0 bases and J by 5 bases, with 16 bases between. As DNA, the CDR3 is TGTGCCAGCAGTTACTCGATCGGTCAGCCCGGGACTGAAGCTTTCTTT. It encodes CASSYSIGQPGTEAFF.

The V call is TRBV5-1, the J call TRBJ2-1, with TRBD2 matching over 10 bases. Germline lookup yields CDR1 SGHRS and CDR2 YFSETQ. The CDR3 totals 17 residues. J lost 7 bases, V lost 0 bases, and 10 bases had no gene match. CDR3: CASSLASSTSGWNEQFF. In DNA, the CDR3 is TGCGCCAGCAGCTTGGCGTCCTCGACTAGCGGGTGGAATGAGCAGTTCTTC.

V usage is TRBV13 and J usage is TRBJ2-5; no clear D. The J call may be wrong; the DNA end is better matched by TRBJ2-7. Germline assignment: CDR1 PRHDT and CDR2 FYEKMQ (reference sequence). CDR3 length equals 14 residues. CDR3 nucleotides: TGTGCCAGCAGCTCGACTGTATTTTCCTACGAGCAGTACTTC. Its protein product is CASSSTVFSYEQYF.

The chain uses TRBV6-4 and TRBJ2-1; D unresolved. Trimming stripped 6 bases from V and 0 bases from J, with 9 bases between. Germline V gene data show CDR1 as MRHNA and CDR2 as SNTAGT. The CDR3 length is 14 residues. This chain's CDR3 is CASRPLSSYNEQFF. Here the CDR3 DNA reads TGTGCCAGCAGACCGCTAAGCTCCTACAATGAGCAGTTCTTC.